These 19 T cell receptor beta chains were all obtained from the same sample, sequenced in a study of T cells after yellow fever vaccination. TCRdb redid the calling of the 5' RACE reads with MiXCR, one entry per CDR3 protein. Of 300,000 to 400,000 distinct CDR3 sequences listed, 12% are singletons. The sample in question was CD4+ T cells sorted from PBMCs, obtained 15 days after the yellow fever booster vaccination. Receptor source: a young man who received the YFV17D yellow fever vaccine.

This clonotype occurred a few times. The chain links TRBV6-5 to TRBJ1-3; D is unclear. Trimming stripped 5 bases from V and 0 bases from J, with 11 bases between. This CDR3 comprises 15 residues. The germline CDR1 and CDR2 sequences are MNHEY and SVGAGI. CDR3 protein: CASSRSSTSGNTIYF. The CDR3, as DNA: TGTGCCAGCAGTCGCAGTTCAACCTCTGGAAACACCATATATTTT.

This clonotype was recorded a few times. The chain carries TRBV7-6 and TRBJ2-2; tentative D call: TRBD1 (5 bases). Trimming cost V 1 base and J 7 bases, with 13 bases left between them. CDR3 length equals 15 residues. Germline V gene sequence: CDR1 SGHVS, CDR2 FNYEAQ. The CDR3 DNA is TGTGCCAGCAGCTTAGTTTCCGTCCAGGGCGGGGAGCTGTTTTTT. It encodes CASSLVSVQGGELFF.

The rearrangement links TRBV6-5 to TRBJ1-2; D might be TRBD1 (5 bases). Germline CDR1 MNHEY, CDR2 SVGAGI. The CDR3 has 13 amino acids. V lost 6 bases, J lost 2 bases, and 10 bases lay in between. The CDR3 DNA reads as TGTGCCAGCAGACCCCGGGGGAACTATGGCTACACCTTC. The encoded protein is CASRPRGNYGYTF.

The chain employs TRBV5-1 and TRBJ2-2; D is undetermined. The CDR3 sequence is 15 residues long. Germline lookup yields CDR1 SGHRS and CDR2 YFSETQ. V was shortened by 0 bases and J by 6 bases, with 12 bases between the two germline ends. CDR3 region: CASSLVQASAGELFF. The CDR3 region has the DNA TGCGCCAGCAGCTTGGTGCAAGCGTCGGCCGGGGAGCTGTTTTTT.

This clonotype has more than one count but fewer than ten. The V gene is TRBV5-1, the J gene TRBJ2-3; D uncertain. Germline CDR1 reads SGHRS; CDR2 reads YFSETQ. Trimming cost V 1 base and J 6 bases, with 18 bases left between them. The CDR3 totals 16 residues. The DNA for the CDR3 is TGCGCCAGCAGCTTGCCCGGACCTTTAAACGGGGATACGCAGTATTTT. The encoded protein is CASSLPGPLNGDTQYF.

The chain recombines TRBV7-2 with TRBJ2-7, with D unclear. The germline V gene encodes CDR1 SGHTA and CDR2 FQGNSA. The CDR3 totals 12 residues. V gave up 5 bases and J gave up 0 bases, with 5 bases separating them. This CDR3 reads CASSTSSYEQYF. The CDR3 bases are TGTGCCAGCAGCACGAGCTCCTACGAGCAGTACTTC.

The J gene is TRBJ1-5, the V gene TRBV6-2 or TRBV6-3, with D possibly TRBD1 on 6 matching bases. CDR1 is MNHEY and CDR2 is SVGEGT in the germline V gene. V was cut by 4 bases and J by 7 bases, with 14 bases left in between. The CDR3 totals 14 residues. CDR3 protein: CASSLRTGLQPQHF. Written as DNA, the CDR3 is TGTGCCAGCAGTTTGAGAACAGGGTTACAGCCCCAGCATTTT.

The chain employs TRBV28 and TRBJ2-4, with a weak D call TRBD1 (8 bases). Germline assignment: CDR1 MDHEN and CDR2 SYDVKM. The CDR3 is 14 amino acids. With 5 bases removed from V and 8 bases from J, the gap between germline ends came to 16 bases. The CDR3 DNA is TGTGCCAGCAGTGTAACAGGGGGGGGTCACATTCAGTACTTC. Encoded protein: CASSVTGGGHIQYF.

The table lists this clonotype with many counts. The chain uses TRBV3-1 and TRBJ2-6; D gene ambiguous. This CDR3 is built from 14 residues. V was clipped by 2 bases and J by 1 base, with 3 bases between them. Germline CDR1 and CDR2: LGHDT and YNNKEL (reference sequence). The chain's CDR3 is CASSQQSGANVLTF. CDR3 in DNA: TGTGCCAGCAGCCAACAGTCTGGGGCCAACGTCCTGACTTTC.

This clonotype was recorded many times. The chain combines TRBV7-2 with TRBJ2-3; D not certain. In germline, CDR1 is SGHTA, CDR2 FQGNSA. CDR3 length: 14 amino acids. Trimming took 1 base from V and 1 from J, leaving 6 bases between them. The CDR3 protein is CASSLGFGTDTQYF. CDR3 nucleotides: TGTGCCAGCAGCTTAGGTTTTGGCACAGATACGCAGTATTTT.

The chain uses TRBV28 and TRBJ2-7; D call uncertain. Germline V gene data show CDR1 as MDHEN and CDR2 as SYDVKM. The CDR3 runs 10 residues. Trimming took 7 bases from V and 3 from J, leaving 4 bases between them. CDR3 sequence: CASTLYEQYV. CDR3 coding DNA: TGTGCCAGCACCCTCTACGAGCAGTACGTC.

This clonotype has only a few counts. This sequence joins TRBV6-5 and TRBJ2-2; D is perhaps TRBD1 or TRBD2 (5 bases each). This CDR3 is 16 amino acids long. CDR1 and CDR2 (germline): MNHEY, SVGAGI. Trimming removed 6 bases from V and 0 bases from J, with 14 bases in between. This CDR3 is CASSYPGPPNTGELFF. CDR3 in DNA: TGTGCCAGCAGCTACCCGGGACCACCGAACACCGGGGAGCTGTTTTTT.

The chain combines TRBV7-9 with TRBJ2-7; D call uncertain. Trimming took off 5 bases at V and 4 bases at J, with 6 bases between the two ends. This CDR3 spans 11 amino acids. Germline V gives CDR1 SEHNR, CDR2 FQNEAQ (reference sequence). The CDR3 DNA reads TGTGCCAGCAGCCTTCAGTACGAGCAGTACGTC. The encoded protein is CASSLQYEQYV.

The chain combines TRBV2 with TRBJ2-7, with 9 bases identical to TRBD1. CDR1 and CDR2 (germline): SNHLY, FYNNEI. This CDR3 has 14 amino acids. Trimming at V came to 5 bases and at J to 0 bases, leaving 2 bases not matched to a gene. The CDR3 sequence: CASSRDRASYEQYV. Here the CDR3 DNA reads TGTGCCAGCAGTCGGGACAGGGCCTCCTACGAGCAGTACGTC.

CDR3 nucleotides: TGTGCCAGCAGCCTCCGGGGGTACCAAGAGACCCAGTACTTC. Protein: CASSLRGYQETQYF. The chain joins TRBV27 to TRBJ2-5, with D possibly matching TRBD2 (6 bases). Germline V CDR1 and CDR2: MNHEY, SMNVEV (reference sequence). CDR3 size: 14 residues. Between the trimmed V and J ends, which lost 6 bases and 0 bases, there was a span of 11 bases.

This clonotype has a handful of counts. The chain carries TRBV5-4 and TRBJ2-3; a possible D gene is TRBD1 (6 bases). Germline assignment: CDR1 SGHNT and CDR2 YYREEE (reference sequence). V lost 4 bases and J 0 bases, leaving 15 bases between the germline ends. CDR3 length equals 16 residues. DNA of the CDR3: TGTGCCAGCAGCCCTGACAGGCCCGTGAGCACAGATACGCAGTATTTT. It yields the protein CASSPDRPVSTDTQYF.

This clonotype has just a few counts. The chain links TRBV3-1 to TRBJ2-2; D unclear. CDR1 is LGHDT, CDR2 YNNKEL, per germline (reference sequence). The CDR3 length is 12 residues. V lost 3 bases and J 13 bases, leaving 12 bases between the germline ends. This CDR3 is CASSQLTSRLFF. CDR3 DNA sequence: TGTGCCAGCAGCCAGTTAACCTCCCGGCTGTTTTTT.

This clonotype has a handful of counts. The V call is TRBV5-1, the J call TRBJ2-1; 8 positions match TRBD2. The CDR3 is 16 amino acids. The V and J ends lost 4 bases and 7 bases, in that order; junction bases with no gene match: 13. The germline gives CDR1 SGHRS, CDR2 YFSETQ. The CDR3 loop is CASSPRGSGGWNEQFF. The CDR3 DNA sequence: TGCGCCAGCAGCCCGCGGGGGAGCGGGGGCTGGAATGAGCAGTTCTTC.

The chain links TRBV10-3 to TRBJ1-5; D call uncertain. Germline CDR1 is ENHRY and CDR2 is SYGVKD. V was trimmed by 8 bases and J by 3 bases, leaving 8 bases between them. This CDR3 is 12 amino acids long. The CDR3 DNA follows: TGTGCCATCGGGGATCTCAATCAGCCCCAGCATTTT. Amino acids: CAIGDLNQPQHF.